The 30 T cell receptor beta chains below all came from one sample that was sequenced in a study of shared T cell receptors in the human thymus. Sequenced by immunoSEQ multiplex PCR; TCRdb stores in-frame clones only, minus some. Of hundreds of thousands of clones in the sample, 70% to 90% were seen once. This sample was also put to use in a study of human thymus T cells.

Sequenced: thymocytes. All receptors come from a boy under two years old with a congenital heart defect.

Note on this clone: Distinct nucleotide sequences in the sample also encode this CDR3. The gene calls are TRBV15 and TRBJ2-1, with D perhaps TRBD2 (6 bases). Trimming shortened V by 0 bases and J by 7 bases, and 7 bases separated the two germline ends. The CDR3 has 13 residues. Germline V gives CDR1 LNHNV, CDR2 YYDKDF (reference sequence). CDR3: CATSRDGGNEQFF. The CDR3 DNA sequence: TGTGCCACCAGCAGAGATGGGGGGAATGAGCAGTTCTTC.

V gene TRBV6-1 combines with J gene TRBJ2-7, with TRBD2 matching over 7 bases. Trimming at V came to 7 bases and at J to 3 bases, leaving 6 bases not matched to a gene. Germline V lookup: CDR1 MNHNS, CDR2 SASEGT. This CDR3 contains 13 residues. The DNA of the CDR3 is TGTGCCAGCACTTCGAGCGGGAACTACGAGCAGTACTTC. Its protein product is CASTSSGNYEQYF.

J is TRBJ1-4 and V is TRBV4-2; 9 positions agree with TRBD1. V gave up 0 bases and J gave up 7 bases; unmatched junction bases: 6. There are 16 residues in the CDR3. CDR1 and CDR2 (germline): LGHNA, YNFKEQ. The CDR3 spells CASSQEGTGRSEKLFF. In DNA, the CDR3 is TGTGCCAGCAGCCAAGAGGGGACAGGGAGGAGTGAAAAACTGTTTTTT.

This chain links TRBV28 with TRBJ1-5; D gene unclear. The germline V gene encodes CDR1 MDHEN and CDR2 SYDVKM. V dropped 2 bases and J dropped 7 bases, with 12 bases sitting between them. The CDR3 is 14 residues long. The CDR3 nucleotides are TGTGCCAGCAGTTTAGGAGGTCCGGGGCAGCCCCAGCATTTT. Its translation is CASSLGGPGQPQHF.

The J gene is TRBJ1-1, the V gene TRBV20-1; tentatively, D is TRBD1 (6 bases). Germline CDR1 is DFQATT and CDR2 is SNEGSKA (reference sequence). The CDR3 loop spans 9 amino acids. The CDR3 DNA reads TGCAGCCAGCAGGGGGAAGCTTTCTTT. Its translation is CSQQGEAFF.

V usage is TRBV11-2 and J usage is TRBJ2-7; 9 bases map to TRBD2. V lost 1 base to trimming and J lost 3 bases; unmatched junction nucleotides: 16. Germline-derived CDR1 and CDR2 are SGHAT and FQNNGV. CDR3 length: 19 amino acids. The CDR3 DNA reads TGTGCCAGCAGCTTAGCCCCCCCTTGTCTAGCGGGACTCAACTACGAGCAGTACTTC. It codes for CASSLAPPCLAGLNYEQYF.

The chain combines TRBV27 with TRBJ2-1, with a weak D call TRBD2 (5 bases). V lost 5 bases, J lost 3 bases, and 20 bases lay in between. Per germline, CDR1 MNHEY and CDR2 SMNVEV (reference sequence). The length of the CDR3 is 17 residues. CDR3 bases: TGTGCCAGCAGTCTAAAGGCCTCCGGGGAAGACTACAATGAGCAGTTCTTC. It yields the protein CASSLKASGEDYNEQFF.

The V gene is TRBV4-3, the J gene TRBJ2-3; 8 bases line up with TRBD1. J lost 0 bases, V lost 0 bases, and 2 bases had no gene match. The CDR3 loop spans 16 amino acids. Germline V gene sequence: CDR1 LGHNA, CDR2 YSLEER. CDR3 loop: CASSQDNRGSTDTQYF. CDR3 DNA sequence: TGCGCCAGCAGCCAAGATAACAGGGGGAGCACAGATACGCAGTATTTT.

This clone has only a few counts. This chain links TRBV19 with TRBJ1-1; TRBD1 agrees at 9 bases. Germline V gene sequence: CDR1 LNHDA, CDR2 SQIVND (reference sequence). The V and J ends lost 7 bases and 6 bases, in that order; junction bases with no gene match: 9. The CDR3 consists of 14 residues. CDR3 region: CASINTGQGPEAFF. DNA of the CDR3: TGTGCCAGTATTAATACGGGACAGGGTCCTGAAGCTTTCTTT.

The chain links TRBV5-4 to TRBJ2-5; the match to TRBD2 covers 15 bases. CDR3 length equals 20 residues. The germline V gene encodes CDR1 SGHNT and CDR2 YYREEE (reference sequence). With 0 bases clipped from V and 4 bases from J, the junction kept 13 bases outside the gene matches. CDR3 residues: CASSLEQAGLAGGPGETQYF. CDR3 bases: TGTGCCAGCAGCTTGGAACAGGCCGGACTAGCGGGAGGGCCAGGAGAGACCCAGTACTTC. Combining the CDR3 with reference TRBV5-4 and TRBJ2-5 gives the whole variable domain ETGVTQSPTHLIKTRGQQVTLRCSSQSGHNTVSWYQQALGQGPQFIFQYYREEENGRGNFPPRFSGLQFPNYSSELNVNALELDDSALYLCASSLEQAGLAGGPGETQYFGPGTRLLVL.

V is TRBV5-4 and J is TRBJ2-2, with 14 bases identical to TRBD2. The germline CDR1 and CDR2 sequences are SGHNT and YYREEE (reference sequence). The V segment lost 4 bases and the J segment 5 bases; nucleotides outside the gene matches: 13. This CDR3 comprises 19 residues. The CDR3 reads CASSPRLAGGPRGTGELFF. CDR3 in DNA: TGTGCCAGCAGCCCCAGACTAGCGGGAGGGCCGAGGGGAACCGGGGAGCTGTTTTTT.

The rearrangement joins TRBV10-3 to TRBJ2-3, with TRBD2 matching 9 bases. V dropped 8 bases and J dropped 1; count of bases not matched to a gene: 13. The CDR3 is 17 residues long. CDR1 ENHRY and CDR2 SYGVKD come from the germline V gene. DNA for the CDR3: TGTGCCATCCGTGGGGGGCGGGAGGGCCCTGGCACAGATACGCAGTATTTT. This gives the protein CAIRGGREGPGTDTQYF.

The chain couples TRBV7-2 to TRBJ2-3; D is possibly TRBD1 (6 bases). V gave up 4 bases and J gave up 3 bases, with 20 bases separating them. This CDR3 contains 17 residues. Germline V gene lookup returns CDR1 SGHTA and CDR2 FQGNSA. The CDR3 here is CASSSRDRLIETDTQYF. The CDR3 DNA sequence: TGTGCCAGCAGCTCGAGAGACAGGTTAATAGAGACAGATACGCAGTATTTT. The complete variable domain, with remaining parts taken from reference TRBV7-2 and TRBJ2-3, reads GAGVSQSPSNKVTEKGKDVELRCDPISGHTALYWYRQSLGQGLEFLIYFQGNSAPDKSGLPSDRFSAERTGGSVSTLTIQRTQQEDSAVYLCASSSRDRLIETDTQYFGPGTRLTVL.

The chain carries TRBV20-1 and TRBJ2-7, with 7 positions matching TRBD2. Germline CDR1 is DFQATT and CDR2 is SNEGSKA (reference sequence). This CDR3 has 11 amino acids. V lost 5 bases to trimming and J lost 3 bases; unmatched junction nucleotides: 1. The CDR3 region has the DNA TGCAGTGCTCCTAGCGGCTACGAGCAGTACTTC. Amino acids: CSAPSGYEQYF.

The chain employs TRBV19 and TRBJ1-2, with TRBD1 matching 8 bases. The CDR3 extends over 13 amino acids. With 5 bases clipped from V and 4 bases from J, the junction kept 3 bases outside the gene matches. Looked up from germline, CDR1 is LNHDA and CDR2 is SQIVND (reference sequence). CDR3 bases: TGTGCCAGTAGTGGGGACAGGAGCTATGGCTACACCTTC. Its translation: CASSGDRSYGYTF.

The chain couples TRBV5-8 to TRBJ1-2; a possible D gene is TRBD1 (6 bases). The germline CDR1 and CDR2 sequences are SGHTS and YDEGEE. Trimming left V 0 bases short and J 0 bases short, with 9 bases between. CDR3 length: 15 residues. In DNA, the CDR3 is TGTGCCAGCAGCTTGGGGGGGCTTGCTAACTATGGCTACACCTTC. Translating it yields CASSLGGLANYGYTF.

J is TRBJ2-7 and V is TRBV6-1; 8 bases fit TRBD2. Germline CDR1 MNHNS, CDR2 SASEGT. The CDR3 is 12 residues long. V was clipped by 9 bases and J by 7 bases; unmatched bases: 8. The CDR3 nucleotides read TGTGCCAGTAAGGGAGCGGGAGAGGAGCAGTACTTC. Protein product: CASKGAGEEQYF.

The J gene is TRBJ2-7, the V gene TRBV4-2; 10 bases align to TRBD2. Germline V gene sequence: CDR1 LGHNA, CDR2 YNFKEQ. V lost 3 bases to trimming and J lost 5 bases; unmatched junction nucleotides: 13. The CDR3 is made up of 17 amino acids. The CDR3 protein is CASSHLKEREGPNEQYF. In DNA form, the CDR3 reads TGTGCCAGCAGCCATCTCAAGGAGCGGGAGGGCCCGAACGAGCAGTACTTC.

The chain combines TRBV28 with TRBJ2-6; a possible D gene is TRBD2 (6 bases). Germline assignment: CDR1 MDHEN and CDR2 SYDVKM. The CDR3 length is 16 residues. The ends were cut back, 7 bases at V and 4 bases at J, with 17 bases in the middle. CDR3 nucleotide sequence: TGTGCCAGCACCCACCGGGGGTTGGCCGGGGCCAACGTCCTGACTTTC. Protein product: CASTHRGLAGANVLTF.

The chain joins TRBV7-9 to TRBJ2-2; D perhaps matches TRBD1 (6 bases). Trimming left V 5 bases short and J 5 bases short, with 18 bases between. Looked up from germline, CDR1 is SEHNR and CDR2 is FQNEAQ (reference sequence). The CDR3 sequence is 16 residues long. This CDR3 is CASSPRHRVGTGELFF. The CDR3 region has the DNA TGTGCCAGCAGCCCTAGGCACAGGGTCGGGACCGGGGAGCTGTTTTTT.

This chain joins TRBV5-4 and TRBJ1-3; 9 nucleotides agree with TRBD1. Per the germline V gene, CDR1 is SGHNT and CDR2 is YYREEE (reference sequence). The CDR3 consists of 15 residues. The V gene end was trimmed by 4 bases and the J gene end by 2 bases; junction bases not matched to a gene: 4. CDR3 bases: TGTGCCAGCAGCCCACAGGGGGCAACTGGAAACACCATATATTTT. Its translation is CASSPQGATGNTIYF. The whole variable domain, filled in from reference TRBV5-4 and TRBJ1-3, reads ETGVTQSPTHLIKTRGQQVTLRCSSQSGHNTVSWYQQALGQGPQFIFQYYREEENGRGNFPPRFSGLQFPNYSSELNVNALELDDSALYLCASSPQGATGNTIYFGEGSWLTVV.

The V and J genes are TRBV9 and TRBJ2-2; D possibly corresponds to TRBD1 (6 bases). V was pared by 0 bases and J by 4 bases, with 16 bases between. Germline CDR1 is SGDLS and CDR2 is YYNGEE. The CDR3 extends over 17 amino acids. The DNA for the CDR3 is TGTGCCAGCAGCGTAGGGTCGAAACAGGGACCCACCGGGGAGCTGTTTTTT. Translating gives CASSVGSKQGPTGELFF. The full variable domain, in which reference TRBV9 and TRBJ2-2 provide the parts outside the CDR3, is DSGVTQTPKHLITATGQRVTLRCSPRSGDLSVYWYQQSLDQGLQFLIQYYNGEERAKGNILERFSAQQFPDLHSELNLSSLELGDSALYFCASSVGSKQGPTGELFFGEGSRLTVL.

This clone was seen just once. The chain employs TRBV2 and TRBJ2-7; the match to TRBD2 covers 10 bases. V lost 8 bases, J lost 1 base, and 8 bases stayed unmatched. The CDR3 contains 15 residues. CDR1 is SNHLY, CDR2 FYNNEI, per germline. CDR3: CASYRSSGSSYEQYF. The CDR3 DNA is TGTGCCAGCTACCGATCTAGCGGGAGTTCCTACGAGCAGTACTTC.

The chain recombines TRBV19 with TRBJ1-5; TRBD1 aligns across 8 bases. The CDR3 is 14 amino acids. Trimming took 5 bases from V and 6 from J; bases not matched to a gene: 6. Germline V gene data show CDR1 as LNHDA and CDR2 as SQIVND (reference sequence). The CDR3 loop reads CASSQGQVGQPQHF. CDR3 coding DNA: TGTGCCAGTAGTCAGGGACAGGTAGGTCAGCCCCAGCATTTT.

This chain connects TRBV5-6 to TRBJ2-7, with D perhaps TRBD2 (6 bases). With 4 bases removed from V and 2 bases from J, the gap between germline ends came to 16 bases. Germline V gives CDR1 SGHDT, CDR2 YYEEEE. The CDR3 runs to 15 residues. The CDR3 loop is CASSATGTPTYEQYF. CDR3 sequence (DNA): TGTGCCAGCAGCGCCACCGGGACTCCCACCTACGAGCAGTACTTC.

This sequence joins TRBV5-1 and TRBJ2-7; TRBD1 matches 11 bases. The CDR3 is 14 residues long. With V trimmed by 3 bases and J by 5 bases, 4 bases remained unmatched. Germline loops: CDR1 SGHRS, CDR2 YFSETQ. The CDR3 loop reads CASSSGQGANEQYF. The CDR3 DNA is TGCGCCAGCAGCTCAGGACAGGGGGCGAACGAGCAGTACTTC.

This clone was seen once. This chain uses TRBV10-1 with TRBJ2-5; 9 bases are shared with TRBD2. Per the germline V gene, CDR1 is WNHNN and CDR2 is SYGVQD (reference sequence). The length of the CDR3 is 15 residues. The V gene end was trimmed by 2 bases and the J gene end by 5 bases; junction bases not matched to a gene: 6. CDR3 loop: CASSEKSGRWETQYF. The CDR3 DNA sequence: TGCGCCAGCAGTGAGAAAAGCGGGAGGTGGGAGACCCAGTACTTC.

The table lists this clone with a few counts. The chain joins TRBV5-6 to TRBJ1-1; possible D gene TRBD1, 6 bases. The V and J ends lost 1 base and 7 bases respectively, with 11 bases between them. This CDR3 is built from 13 residues. Germline V gene lookup returns CDR1 SGHDT and CDR2 YYEEEE. The CDR3 DNA reads as TGTGCCAGCAGCTTGACAGGGCGTTTTGAAGCTTTCTTT. It specifies CASSLTGRFEAFF.

V gene TRBV6-6 combines with J gene TRBJ2-7; TRBD2 agrees at 11 bases. CDR1 and CDR2 (germline): MNHNY, SVGAGI (reference sequence). V lost 7 bases, J lost 3 bases, and 8 bases stayed unmatched. This CDR3 spans 15 amino acids. DNA of the CDR3: TGTGCCAGCACCGTTCCCGGGACTAGCGGCTACGAGCAGTACTTC. Amino acids: CASTVPGTSGYEQYF.

This clone was seen more than once but under ten times. The rearrangement joins TRBV7-9 to TRBJ2-7; 7 bases are a match to TRBD2. The J segment lost 2 bases and the V segment lost 1 base, leaving 5 bases of the junction unmatched. This CDR3 has 15 residues. The germline V gene has CDR1 SEHNR and CDR2 FQNEAQ (reference sequence). The CDR3, as DNA: TGTGCCAGCAGCTTAGAGCCGGGAGGCGCCTACGAGCAGTACTTC. It is translated as CASSLEPGGAYEQYF.